The present TCR beta chain was sequenced within a study of cytomegalovirus exposure and HLA in healthy donors. Study conclusions and caveats: Productive rates of about 87% or about 30% were seen for most TCR beta V segments in an earlier analysis.

PCR primers comprised 60 Vbeta and 13 Jbeta primers. Generated by immunoSEQ multiplex PCR, the TCRdb table keeps only in-frame clones and is missing some. The table has about 240,000 clones, roughly 78% seen once. A remark on this clone: What it recognizes is unknown.

This CDR3 contains 16 residues. Germline V CDR1 and CDR2: MNHEY, SMNVEV (reference sequence). V lost 5 bases to trimming and J lost 2 bases; unmatched junction nucleotides: 4. V is TRBV27 and J is TRBJ2-6; TRBD1 aligns across 9 bases. The material sequenced was PBMCs. This TCR was sampled from a boy younger than 18 in good health and CMV-seronegative. Here the CDR3 reads CASSPGTGTGANVLTF. In DNA form, the CDR3 reads TGTGCCAGCAGTCCCGGGACAGGGACTGGGGCCAACGTCCTGACTTTC.